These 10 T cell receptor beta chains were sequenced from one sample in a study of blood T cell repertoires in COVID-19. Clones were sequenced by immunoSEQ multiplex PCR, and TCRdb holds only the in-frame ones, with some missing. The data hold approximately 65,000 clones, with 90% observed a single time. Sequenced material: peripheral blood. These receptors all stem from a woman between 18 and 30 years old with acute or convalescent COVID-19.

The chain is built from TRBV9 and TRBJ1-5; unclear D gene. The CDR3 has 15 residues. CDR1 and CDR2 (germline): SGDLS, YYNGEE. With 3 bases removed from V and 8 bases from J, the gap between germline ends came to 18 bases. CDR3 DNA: TGTGCCAGCAGCGAGTCGAGTGCCCTAGGTGAGCCCCAGCATTTT. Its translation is CASSESSALGEPQHF.

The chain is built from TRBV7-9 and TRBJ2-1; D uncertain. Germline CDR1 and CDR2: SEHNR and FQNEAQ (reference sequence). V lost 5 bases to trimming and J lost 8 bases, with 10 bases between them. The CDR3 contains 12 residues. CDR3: CASSRYSDEQFF. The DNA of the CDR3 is TGTGCCAGCAGCCGCTATTCCGATGAGCAGTTCTTC.

The CDR3 region has the DNA TGTGCCAGCAGCTTGTCTCCGCGCCAGGGAGATACGCAGTATTTT. Translating it yields CASSLSPRQGDTQYF. This chain connects TRBV7-6 to TRBJ2-3; perhaps TRBD1 as D (5 bases). With 3 bases removed from V and 5 bases from J, the gap between germline ends came to 15 bases. The V gene's germline CDR1 is SGHVS and CDR2 FNYEAQ. The CDR3 length is 15 residues.

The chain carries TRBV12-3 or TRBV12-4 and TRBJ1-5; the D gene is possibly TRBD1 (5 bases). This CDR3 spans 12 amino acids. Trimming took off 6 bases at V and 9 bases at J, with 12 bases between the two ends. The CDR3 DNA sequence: TGTGCCAGCAGCCAAACAAGGGGGCCCCAGCATTTT. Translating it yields CASSQTRGPQHF.

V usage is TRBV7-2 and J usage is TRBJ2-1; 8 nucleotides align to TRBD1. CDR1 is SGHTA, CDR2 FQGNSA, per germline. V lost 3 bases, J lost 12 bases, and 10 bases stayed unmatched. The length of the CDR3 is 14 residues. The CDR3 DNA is TGTGCCAGCAGCTTCTCTATAGGACAGGGAAGGCAGTTCTTC. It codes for CASSFSIGQGRQFF.

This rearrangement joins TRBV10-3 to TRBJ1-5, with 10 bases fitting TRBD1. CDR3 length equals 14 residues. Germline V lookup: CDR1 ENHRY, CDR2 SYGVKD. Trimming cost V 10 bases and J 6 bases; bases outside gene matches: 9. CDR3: CATADRGGIQPQHF. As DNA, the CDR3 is TGTGCCACCGCGGACAGGGGGGGCATTCAGCCCCAGCATTTT.

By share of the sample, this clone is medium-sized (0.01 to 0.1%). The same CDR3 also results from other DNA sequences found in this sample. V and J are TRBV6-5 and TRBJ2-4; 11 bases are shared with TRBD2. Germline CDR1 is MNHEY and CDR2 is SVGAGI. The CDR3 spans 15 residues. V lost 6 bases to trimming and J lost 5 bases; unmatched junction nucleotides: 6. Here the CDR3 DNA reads TGTGCCAGCAGGCTAGCGGGGGGCGTTCAAAACATTCAGTACTTC. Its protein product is CASRLAGGVQNIQYF.

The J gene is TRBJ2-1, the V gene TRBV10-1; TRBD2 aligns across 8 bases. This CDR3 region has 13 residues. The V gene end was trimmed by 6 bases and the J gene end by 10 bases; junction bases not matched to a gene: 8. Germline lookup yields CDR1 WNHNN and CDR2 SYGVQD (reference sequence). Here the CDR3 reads CASRYGGAPEQFF. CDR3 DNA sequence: TGCGCCAGCAGATACGGGGGGGCGCCGGAGCAGTTCTTC.

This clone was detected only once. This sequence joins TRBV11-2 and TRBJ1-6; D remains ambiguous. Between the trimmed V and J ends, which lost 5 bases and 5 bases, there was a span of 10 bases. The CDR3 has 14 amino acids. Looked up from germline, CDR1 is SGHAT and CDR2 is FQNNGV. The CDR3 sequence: CASSRSGNNSPLHF. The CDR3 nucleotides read TGTGCCAGCAGCCGATCCGGGAATAATTCACCCCTCCACTTT.

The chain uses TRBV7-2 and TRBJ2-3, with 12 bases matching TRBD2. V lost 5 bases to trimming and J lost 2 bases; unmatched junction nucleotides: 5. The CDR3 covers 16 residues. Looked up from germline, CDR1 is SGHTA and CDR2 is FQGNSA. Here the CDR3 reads CASSLWTSGDTDTQYF. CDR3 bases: TGTGCCAGCAGCCTATGGACTAGCGGGGACACAGATACGCAGTATTTT.